One and the same sample provided the 26 T cell receptor beta chains below, sequenced in a study of cytomegalovirus exposure and HLA in healthy donors. A multiplex PCR was run with 60 Vbeta primers and 13 Jbeta primers. The assay was immunoSEQ multiplex PCR, and TCRdb's table has in-frame clones only and misses some. The sample includes 90,000 to 95,000 clones, roughly 73% of them seen just once. Sequences were obtained from PBMCs. These receptors all come from a male donor in good health and CMV-seropositive.

The J gene is TRBJ2-1, the V gene TRBV7-6; D possibly corresponds to TRBD1 (5 bases). The CDR3 totals 15 residues. Trimming removed 0 bases from V and 7 bases from J, with 13 bases in between. The V gene's germline CDR1 is SGHVS and CDR2 FNYEAQ. The CDR3 sequence: CASSLAFGPGNEQFF. As DNA, the CDR3 is TGTGCCAGCAGCTTAGCCTTCGGTCCAGGGAATGAGCAGTTCTTC. Looking up the rest from reference TRBV7-6 and TRBJ2-1 gives the full variable domain: GAGVSQSPRYKVTKRGQDVALRCDPISGHVSLYWYRQALGQGPEFLTYFNYEAQQDKSGLPNDRFSAERPEGSISTLTIQRTEQRDSAMYRCASSLAFGPGNEQFFGPGTRLTVL.

The chain is built from TRBV6-6 and TRBJ1-5; D uncertain. This CDR3 region has 14 residues. CDR1 and CDR2 (germline): MNHNY, SVGAGI (reference sequence). Trimming removed 6 bases at V and 5 bases at J, with 14 bases between. The CDR3 loop is CASSGGMIYQPQHF. CDR3 nucleotide sequence: TGTGCCAGCAGCGGCGGGATGATTTATCAGCCCCAGCATTTT.

J is TRBJ2-2 and V is TRBV11-3; D remains ambiguous. This CDR3 contains 13 residues. Between the trimmed V and J ends, which lost 3 bases and 6 bases, there was a span of 8 bases. Germline V CDR1 and CDR2: SGHNT, YENEEA. The CDR3 here is CASSLAASGELFF. The CDR3 bases are TGTGCCAGCAGCTTGGCGGCCTCCGGGGAGCTGTTTTTT.

This chain joins TRBV7-9 and TRBJ2-7; D is possibly TRBD2 (6 bases). CDR3 size: 14 residues. V gave up 4 bases and J gave up 3 bases, with 13 bases separating them. Germline V gene data show CDR1 as SEHNR and CDR2 as FQNEAQ (reference sequence). The CDR3 loop reads CASSSLPGDYEQYF. DNA of the CDR3: TGTGCCAGCAGCTCCCTTCCGGGGGACTACGAGCAGTACTTC. The whole variable domain, remainder taken from reference TRBV7-9 and TRBJ2-7, is DTGVSQNPRHKITKRGQNVTFRCDPISEHNRLYWYRQTLGQGPEFLTYFQNEAQLEKSRLLSDRFSAERPKGSFSTLEIQRTEQGDSAMYLCASSSLPGDYEQYFGPGTRLTVT.

This clone was picked up one time. The J gene is TRBJ2-7, the V gene TRBV5-1; no clear D gene. The length of the CDR3 is 16 residues. V lost 1 base, J lost 4 bases, and 18 bases lay in between. The germline V gene encodes CDR1 SGHRS and CDR2 YFSETQ. CDR3 nucleotides: TGCGCCAGCAGCTTGATTCCTCCGGCGGCCGGGTACGAGCAGTACTTC. Residues: CASSLIPPAAGYEQYF.

The CDR3: CASSQEGQIYEQYF. CDR3 bases: TGTGCCAGCAGCCAAGAGGGACAGATCTACGAGCAGTACTTC. This chain uses TRBV7-8 with TRBJ2-7, with 7 nucleotides matching TRBD1. The CDR3 consists of 14 residues. The V segment lost 5 bases and the J segment 3 bases; nucleotides outside the gene matches: 7. Germline CDR1 reads SGHVS; CDR2 reads FQNEAQ.

This clone was seen only once. The genes are TRBV4-2 and TRBJ2-3, with D possibly matching TRBD2 (6 bases). Looked up from germline, CDR1 is LGHNA and CDR2 is YNFKEQ. The CDR3 covers 17 residues. V was clipped by 0 bases and J by 2 bases, with 15 bases between them. DNA of the CDR3: TGTGCCAGCAGCCAAGATCCCGCGGGGACCGACACAGATACGCAGTATTTT. This codes for CASSQDPAGTDTDTQYF.

This clone was observed a handful of times. The CDR3, as DNA: TGTGCCAGCAGTCAAAACAGGGGGCAGTACTACGAGCAGTACTTC. Amino acid sequence: CASSQNRGQYYEQYF. The rearrangement uses TRBV6-5 and TRBJ2-7, with 9 bases identical to TRBD1. The CDR3 loop spans 15 amino acids. J gave up 3 bases and V 5 bases, and 8 bases lay outside the gene matches. Germline CDR1 is MNHEY and CDR2 is SVGAGI.

V is TRBV29-1 and J is TRBJ2-7, with TRBD1 matching over 7 bases. CDR1 and CDR2 from the germline V gene are SQVTM and ANQGSEA. Losses at the gene ends were 6 bases for V and 5 bases for J; bases not matched to a gene: 7. The CDR3 contains 12 residues. CDR3 bases: TGCAGCGTAAGCACAGGGGTCCACGAGCAGTACTTC. Protein sequence: CSVSTGVHEQYF.

CDR3 residues: CATGTSEGKNAQTQYF. The CDR3, as DNA: TGTGCCACTGGGACTAGCGAGGGGAAGAACGCGCAGACCCAGTACTTC. This rearrangement joins TRBV7-9 to TRBJ2-5, with 10 nucleotides matching TRBD2. J gave up 6 bases and V 10 bases, and 17 bases lay outside the gene matches. Per germline, CDR1 SEHNR and CDR2 FQNEAQ (reference sequence). CDR3 size: 16 residues. The full variable domain, rest sourced from reference TRBV7-9 and TRBJ2-5, is DTGVSQNPRHKITKRGQNVTFRCDPISEHNRLYWYRQTLGQGPEFLTYFQNEAQLEKSRLLSDRFSAERPKGSFSTLEIQRTEQGDSAMYLCATGTSEGKNAQTQYFGPGTRLLVL.

The CDR3 loop reads CASGTGPGELFF. CDR3 in DNA: TGCGCCAGCGGTACAGGGCCCGGGGAGCTGTTTTTT. V gene TRBV4-1 combines with J gene TRBJ2-2, with a weak D call TRBD1 (6 bases). The CDR3 is 12 amino acids. Germline V gene sequence: CDR1 MGHRA, CDR2 YSYEKL. Between the trimmed V and J ends, which lost 8 bases and 6 bases, there was a span of 10 bases.

This chain joins TRBV13 and TRBJ2-5; TRBD1 matches at 9 bases. This CDR3 is 14 amino acids long. The V gene's germline CDR1 is PRHDT and CDR2 FYEKMQ (reference sequence). Trimming removed 5 bases from V and 3 bases from J; junction bases left unmatched: 4. CDR3 nucleotides: TGTGCCAGCAGCACGTGGGACAGGGAAGAGACCCAGTACTTC. It encodes CASSTWDREETQYF.

V and J are TRBV5-1 and TRBJ2-7; no reliable D call. Trimming pared 1 base from V and 3 bases from J, leaving 8 bases between. The CDR3 runs 13 residues. In germline, CDR1 is SGHRS, CDR2 YFSETQ. This CDR3 reads CASSLYTDYEQYF. As DNA, the CDR3 is TGCGCCAGCAGCTTGTACACAGACTACGAGCAGTACTTC.

V and J are TRBV5-4 and TRBJ2-7; 10 nucleotides agree with TRBD2. Per germline, CDR1 SGHNT and CDR2 YYREEE (reference sequence). The CDR3 has 15 amino acids. J gave up 4 bases and V 0 bases, and 4 bases lay outside the gene matches. As DNA, the CDR3 is TGTGCCAGCAGCTTGGAGGCTAGCGGGAGTTACGAGCAGTACTTC. Translated, it gives CASSLEASGSYEQYF.

This clone came up a few times. The chain combines TRBV5-6 with TRBJ2-7, with TRBD1 matching over 8 bases. Losses at the gene ends were 4 bases for V and 0 bases for J; bases not matched to a gene: 12. CDR1 is SGHDT and CDR2 is YYEEEE in the germline V gene. This CDR3 is built from 17 residues. CDR3 DNA sequence: TGTGCCAGCAGCAGGACCCGGGACAGGAGAATCTCCTACGAGCAGTACTTC. Translating it yields CASSRTRDRRISYEQYF.

V and J are TRBV28 and TRBJ2-1, with TRBD2 matching over 11 bases. CDR1 and CDR2 (germline): MDHEN, SYDVKM. The CDR3 has 17 residues. V lost 6 bases, J lost 10 bases, and 17 bases stayed unmatched. The CDR3 nucleotides are TGTGCCAGCAGCGAACTTAATCTAGCGGGAGGTCCGGCGGAGCAGTTCTTC. This codes for CASSELNLAGGPAEQFF. Full variable domain (rest looked up from reference TRBV28 and TRBJ2-1): DVKVTQSSRYLVKRTGEKVFLECVQDMDHENMFWYRQDPGLGLRLIYFSYDVKMKEKGDIPEGYSVSREKKERFSLILESASTNQTSMYLCASSELNLAGGPAEQFFGPGTRLTVL.

The rearrangement joins TRBV7-8 to TRBJ1-5; 8 bases line up with TRBD1. CDR3 length equals 15 residues. V shed 5 bases, J shed 5 bases, and the junction held 8 bases outside the gene matches. Germline V gene lookup returns CDR1 SGHVS and CDR2 FQNEAQ. The CDR3 bases are TGTGCCAGCAGCCGGGGGGTGACAGGGGATCAGCCCCAGCATTTT. Encoded protein: CASSRGVTGDQPQHF.

The chain carries TRBV27 and TRBJ1-5; 8 nucleotides agree with TRBD1. This CDR3 is 19 amino acids long. Looked up from germline, CDR1 is MNHEY and CDR2 is SMNVEV (reference sequence). The V and J ends lost 1 base and 7 bases, in that order; junction bases with no gene match: 18. CDR3 residues: CASSLFPLRFGQGWQPQHF. CDR3 DNA sequence: TGTGCCAGCAGTTTATTTCCCCTCCGTTTTGGACAGGGTTGGCAGCCCCAGCATTTT.

V is TRBV25-1 and J is TRBJ1-2; D gene ambiguous. CDR1 is MGHDK, CDR2 SYGVNS, per germline. CDR3 length equals 12 residues. V lost 5 bases and J lost 2, with 6 bases in between. CDR3 coding DNA: TGTGCCAGCAGTATCCGGAACTATGGCTACACCTTC. Its protein is CASSIRNYGYTF.

The V call is TRBV6-5, the J call TRBJ1-1; D remains ambiguous. The germline V gene has CDR1 MNHEY and CDR2 SVGAGI. Trimming took off 0 bases at V and 1 base at J, with 6 bases between the two ends. The CDR3 totals 14 residues. CDR3 amino acids: CASSYSNGNTEAFF. The CDR3 coding sequence is TGTGCCAGCAGTTACTCGAACGGGAACACTGAAGCTTTCTTT.

This clone was picked up one time. The chain combines TRBV10-3 with TRBJ2-3, with 10 bases lining up with TRBD2. The V and J ends lost 10 bases and 2 bases, in that order; junction bases with no gene match: 9. CDR3 size: 15 residues. In germline, CDR1 is ENHRY, CDR2 SYGVKD. In DNA, the CDR3 is TGTGCCACCCGACTAGCGGGTTCTATCACAGATACGCAGTATTTT. Translation gives CATRLAGSITDTQYF.

J is TRBJ2-7 and V is TRBV14; D not certain. This CDR3 spans 13 amino acids. Trimming stripped 1 base from V and 3 bases from J, with 7 bases between. Germline V CDR1 and CDR2: SGHDN, FVKESK. CDR3 nucleotide sequence: TGTGCCAGCAGCCAAGCGTCAGACTACGAGCAGTACTTC. Translation: CASSQASDYEQYF.

The chain joins TRBV7-9 to TRBJ1-2; no definite D call. The CDR3 covers 12 residues. The germline gives CDR1 SEHNR, CDR2 FQNEAQ (reference sequence). Trimming left V 5 bases short and J 4 bases short, with 8 bases between. Here the CDR3 reads CASSGDGYGYTF. The CDR3 nucleotides read TGTGCCAGCAGCGGAGACGGCTATGGCTACACCTTC.

The chain links TRBV15 to TRBJ2-6, with a weak D call TRBD1 (6 bases). The CDR3 covers 16 residues. V was cut by 2 bases and J by 1 base, with 9 bases left in between. CDR1 and CDR2 (germline): LNHNV, YYDKDF (reference sequence). CDR3 in amino acids: CATSRTGPSGANVLTF. The DNA for the CDR3 is TGTGCCACCAGCAGAACAGGGCCTTCTGGGGCCAACGTCCTGACTTTC.

The rearrangement joins TRBV19 to TRBJ2-3; possible D gene TRBD2, 5 bases. This CDR3 is 15 amino acids long. With 5 bases removed from V and 4 bases from J, the gap between germline ends came to 16 bases. Germline CDR1 LNHDA, CDR2 SQIVND (reference sequence). Written as DNA, the CDR3 is TGTGCCAGTAGTGTCGACTCCGCCGGGGCAGATACGCAGTATTTT. Its protein product is CASSVDSAGADTQYF. Looking up the rest from reference TRBV19 and TRBJ2-3 gives the full variable domain: DGGITQSPKYLFRKEGQNVTLSCEQNLNHDAMYWYRQDPGQGLRLIYYSQIVNDFQKGDIAEGYSVSREKKESFPLTVTSAQKNPTAFYLCASSVDSAGADTQYFGPGTRLTVL.

V is TRBV4-1 and J is TRBJ2-5; weak D call: TRBD1 (5 bases). This CDR3 is 16 amino acids long. V shed 0 bases and J shed 6 bases, with 17 bases lying between them. In germline, CDR1 is MGHRA, CDR2 YSYEKL. In DNA form, the CDR3 reads TGCGCCAGCAGCCAAGAACGGTTTGGGGCGGATCAGACCCAGTACTTC. It specifies CASSQERFGADQTQYF.